This TCR beta chain was found in a study of shared clonotypes between healthy human individuals. Background on the study: Per donor, CD8 memory used one plate, CD8 naive used two, CD4 memory used three and CD4 naive used three.

Sequencing was performed with immunoSEQ multiplex PCR; in TCRdb, only in-frame clones are kept and a portion is missing. The table includes about 600,000 clones, more than 95% detected once. Selected positively for CCR7 and CD45RO-negative, naive CD8 cells excluded terminally differentiated effector memory CD45RA+ cells. Every donor was a Caucasian adult from Nashville, Tennessee. V was cut by 3 bases and J by 7 bases, with 18 bases left in between. Germline assignment: CDR1 ENHRY and CDR2 SYGVKD. The CDR3 is 15 amino acids. Findings of the study overall: Enrolling few donors narrowed the genetic and exposure-history diversity that was represented.

A remark on this clone: Its antigen is unknown.

This TCR was recovered from a man aged 25 to 40 in good health. Source material: naive CD8+ T cells sorted from blood. The chain is built from TRBV10-3 and TRBJ1-1; no clear D. The CDR3 nucleotides read TGTGCCATCAGTGAAGCAGGTAGGGCCCAACATGAAGCTTTCTTT. This gives the protein CAISEAGRAQHEAFF.